This TCR beta chain originates from a study of T cell responses to AZD1222 COVID-19 vaccine. Study-wide points: After the peak T cell response, and only then, were repertoires sampled. Breadth and depth of Spike-specific TCRs rose after two AZD1222 doses. Only a handful of AZD1222 recipients were seropositive at baseline.

As to this clone: Antigen specificity is unknown.

Generated by immunoSEQ multiplex PCR, the TCRdb table keeps only in-frame clones and is missing some. Here the sample spans tens of thousands of clones, about nine tenths being singletons. Trimming at V came to 0 bases and at J to 4 bases, leaving 4 bases not matched to a gene. Germline CDR1 and CDR2: SGHRS and YFSETQ. This CDR3 is built from 14 residues. This chain links TRBV5-1 with TRBJ2-7, with 7 bases that match TRBD1. This sample comprised peripheral blood, obtained on day 0 of AZD1222 vaccination. The source of this sequence is an adult in good health. CDR3 sequence reads: CASSLEGGQYEQYF. The CDR3, as DNA: TGCGCCAGCAGCTTGGAAGGGGGACAGTACGAGCAGTACTTC.